These 26 T cell receptor beta chains originate from one sample sequenced in a study of blood T cell repertoires in COVID-19. The data were produced by immunoSEQ multiplex PCR, yet TCRdb's version contains in-frame clones alone and is incomplete. Of about 270,000 clones in the sample, 83% are singletons; the top ten hold approximately 10%. Source material: peripheral blood. These receptors all stem from a woman aged 50 to 60 who had recovered from COVID-19.

The CDR3 DNA sequence: TGTGCCAGCAGCTTGGCCGGGGATAGCAATCAGCCCCAGCATTTT. Its protein product is CASSLAGDSNQPQHF. The rearrangement joins TRBV5-8 to TRBJ1-5; no firm D call. Trimming pared 0 bases from V and 0 bases from J, leaving 7 bases between. Germline V gene sequence: CDR1 SGHTS, CDR2 YDEGEE. The CDR3 is made up of 15 amino acids.

The chain carries TRBV2 and TRBJ1-3, with TRBD1 as a possible D gene (6 bases). Germline lookup yields CDR1 SNHLY and CDR2 FYNNEI. The CDR3 spans 15 residues. With 6 bases removed from V and 0 bases from J, the gap between germline ends came to 12 bases. The CDR3 reads CASRPGQTSGNTIYF. The CDR3 nucleotides read TGTGCCAGCAGGCCGGGACAAACCTCTGGAAACACCATATATTTT.

With regard to this clone: Other DNA sequences in the same sample also yield this CDR3. The chain recombines TRBV30 with TRBJ1-2, with 7 bases identical to TRBD1. The CDR3 is 12 residues long. CDR1 is GTSNPN and CDR2 is SVGIG in the germline V gene (reference sequence). V was pared by 3 bases and J by 7 bases, with 5 bases of the junction left unmatched. DNA for the CDR3: TGTGCCTGGAGGCGACAGGGCGGTGGCTACACCTTC. Residues: CAWRRQGGGYTF. The variable domain in full, completed from reference TRBV30 and TRBJ1-2, reads SQTIHQWPATLVQPVGSPLSLECTVEGTSNPNLYWYRQAAGRGLQLLFYSVGIGQISSEVPQNLSASRPQDRQFILSSKKLLLSDSGFYLCAWRRQGGGYTFGSGTRLTVV.

This clone was detected only once. V is TRBV6-1 and J is TRBJ1-5, with D possibly matching TRBD1 (6 bases). The V end lost 2 bases, the J end lost 2 bases, and 16 bases lay between the germline ends. Germline values: CDR1 MNHNS, CDR2 SASEGT. The CDR3 covers 17 residues. DNA of the CDR3: TGTGCCAGCAGTGAATACAAGGCAGGGGTCGGCAATCAGCCCCAGCATTTT. Encoded protein: CASSEYKAGVGNQPQHF.

This clone has a single count. The chain joins TRBV27 to TRBJ1-5; 8 positions agree with TRBD1. Trimming took 5 bases from V and 1 from J; bases not matched to a gene: 7. The CDR3 has 16 residues. From germline, CDR1 is MNHEY and CDR2 SMNVEV (reference sequence). CDR3 sequence reads: CASSPRTGQSNQPQHF. The CDR3 nucleotides read TGTGCCAGCAGTCCTCGGACAGGGCAGAGCAATCAGCCCCAGCATTTT.

This chain connects TRBV3-1 (or the pseudogene TRBV3-2) to TRBJ1-2; 7 bases agree with TRBD1. V was pared by 4 bases and J by 4 bases, with 6 bases of the junction left unmatched. CDR1 LGHDT and CDR2 YNNKEL come from the germline V gene (reference sequence). This CDR3 has 14 amino acids. CDR3 region: CASSLRDSLYGYTF. The CDR3 DNA reads TGTGCCAGCAGCCTCCGGGACAGCCTCTATGGCTACACCTTC.

The CDR3 sequence: CASSLNSYSYEQYF. The CDR3 DNA reads as TGTGCCAGCAGCTTAAACTCCTACTCCTACGAGCAGTACTTC. The chain combines TRBV7-3 with TRBJ2-7; D not resolved. Per the germline V gene, CDR1 is SGHTA and CDR2 is FQGTGA. This CDR3 has 14 amino acids. V gave up 1 base and J gave up 0 bases, with 7 bases separating them.

The chain links TRBV3-1 (or the pseudogene TRBV3-2) to TRBJ1-2; no clear D. Germline CDR1 is LGHDT and CDR2 is YNNKEL (reference sequence). The CDR3 sequence is 12 residues long. The V end lost 4 bases, the J end lost 5 bases, and 8 bases lay between the germline ends. CDR3 nucleotides: TGTGCCAGCAGCCCCCGGGGATATGGCTACACCTTC. Residues: CASSPRGYGYTF.

The chain links TRBV28 to TRBJ2-7; D call uncertain. The V gene's germline CDR1 is MDHEN and CDR2 SYDVKM. The CDR3 runs 12 residues. The V end was cut by 10 bases, the J end by 2 bases, with 12 bases between. The CDR3 is CATGLGAYEQYF. In nucleotides, the CDR3 is TGTGCCACCGGCCTCGGAGCCTACGAGCAGTACTTC.

The count of this clone is one. The chain couples TRBV27 to TRBJ2-6; D may be TRBD1 (5 bases). This CDR3 is 17 amino acids long. Germline-derived CDR1 and CDR2 are MNHEY and SMNVEV (reference sequence). V gave up 11 bases and J gave up 2 bases, with 22 bases separating them. DNA of the CDR3: TGTGCCGCCGGTCAGGGTGTGAGTTTTACTGGGGCCAACGTCCTGACTTTC. It is translated as CAAGQGVSFTGANVLTF.

The V and J genes are TRBV5-1 and TRBJ2-3, with D possibly TRBD1 on 5 matching bases. V was cut by 0 bases and J by 0 bases, with 14 bases left in between. The CDR3 has 17 amino acids. Germline loops: CDR1 SGHRS, CDR2 YFSETQ. The CDR3 coding sequence is TGCGCCAGCAGCTTGGGAACAGGAGCTTCTAGCACAGATACGCAGTATTTT. Amino acids: CASSLGTGASSTDTQYF.

This rearrangement joins TRBV10-2 to TRBJ2-2; 8 positions agree with TRBD2. J gave up 4 bases and V 6 bases, and 7 bases lay outside the gene matches. The CDR3 loop spans 15 amino acids. Germline CDR1 reads WSHSY; CDR2 reads SAAADI. Here the CDR3 DNA reads TGCGCCAGCAGGCCTCCCGGGACTAGCACCGGGGAGCTGTTTTTT. It codes for CASRPPGTSTGELFF.

The chain uses TRBV4-2 and TRBJ2-5; 12 nucleotides agree with TRBD2. Germline V gives CDR1 LGHNA, CDR2 YNFKEQ. The V segment lost 4 bases and the J segment 4 bases; nucleotides outside the gene matches: 7. This CDR3 region has 16 residues. The CDR3, as DNA: TGTGCCAGCAGCCGGGGGGCTAGCGGGAGGGGAGAGACCCAGTACTTC. It is translated as CASSRGASGRGETQYF.

This chain links TRBV7-6 with TRBJ1-2; D is unclear. The CDR3 is 18 amino acids. Trimming pared 4 bases from V and 3 bases from J, leaving 24 bases between. Germline-derived CDR1 and CDR2 are SGHVS and FNYEAQ. Here the CDR3 DNA reads TGTGCCAGCAGCTCCTCCCCCCCCTCGTACAGTCTGGACTATGGCTACACCTTC. It encodes CASSSSPPSYSLDYGYTF.

The chain employs TRBV7-2 and TRBJ1-2, with D possibly matching TRBD1 (6 bases). The germline gives CDR1 SGHTA, CDR2 FQGNSA. V lost 0 bases and J 7 bases, leaving 12 bases between the germline ends. This CDR3 comprises 14 residues. In DNA form, the CDR3 reads TGTGCCAGCAGCTTAGCGGCTCAGGGGAGTGGCTACACCTTC. As protein: CASSLAAQGSGYTF.

This clone has only a few counts. This CDR3 is CASTRGHTGELFF. CDR3 coding DNA: TGTGCCAGCACCCGGGGCCACACCGGGGAGCTGTTTTTT. The V call is TRBV4-2, the J call TRBJ2-2; the D call may be TRBD1 or TRBD2 (5 bases each). Germline-derived CDR1 and CDR2 are LGHNA and YNFKEQ. V gave up 7 bases and J gave up 3 bases, with 9 bases separating them. The length of the CDR3 is 13 residues.

The chain has TRBV19 and TRBJ1-1; TRBD1 aligns across 7 bases. The CDR3 contains 15 residues. Losses at the gene ends were 9 bases for V and 1 base for J; bases not matched to a gene: 11. Germline V gene lookup returns CDR1 LNHDA and CDR2 SQIVND (reference sequence). The CDR3 coding sequence is TGTGCCAGCCTCCTTTCGACAGGGACGAACACTGAAGCTTTCTTT. It yields the protein CASLLSTGTNTEAFF.

This clone occurred once. This CDR3 is CSVLWTGVESTEAFF. CDR3 nucleotide sequence: TGCAGCGTTCTGTGGACAGGGGTTGAAAGCACTGAAGCTTTCTTT. J is TRBJ1-1 and V is TRBV29-1; TRBD1 agrees at 9 bases. V lost 5 bases and J lost 4; bases outside the gene matches: 11. This CDR3 spans 15 amino acids. CDR1 and CDR2 (germline): SQVTM, ANQGSEA.

The sample holds a few counts of this clone. The chain has TRBV4-3 and TRBJ2-6, with TRBD2 as a possible D gene (5 bases). The CDR3 has 18 amino acids. The V end lost 1 base, the J end lost 1 base, and 14 bases lay between the germline ends. Per the germline V gene, CDR1 is LGHNA and CDR2 is YSLEER. Written as DNA, the CDR3 is TGCGCCAGCAGCCAAGTGGTTAGCGTCGCATCTGGGGCCAACGTCCTGACTTTC. Amino acids: CASSQVVSVASGANVLTF.

CDR3 nucleotide sequence: TGTGCCAGCAGTTTCAACAGGGATGTTGGTGAGCAGTTCTTC. Encoded protein: CASSFNRDVGEQFF. The V and J genes are TRBV27 and TRBJ2-1, with a tentative D call TRBD1 (6 bases). The CDR3 contains 14 residues. Trimming took off 3 bases at V and 9 bases at J, with 15 bases between the two ends. Germline CDR1 MNHEY, CDR2 SMNVEV (reference sequence).

The chain has TRBV28 and TRBJ1-6; D may be TRBD1 (5 bases). CDR1 is MDHEN and CDR2 is SYDVKM in the germline V gene. V dropped 3 bases and J dropped 5 bases, with 17 bases sitting between them. This CDR3 spans 17 amino acids. CDR3 protein: CASSFVRAAVDNSPLHF. The CDR3 DNA reads as TGTGCCAGCAGTTTCGTCAGGGCGGCGGTTGATAATTCACCCCTCCACTTT. The complete variable domain, with remaining parts taken from reference TRBV28 and TRBJ1-6, reads DVKVTQSSRYLVKRTGEKVFLECVQDMDHENMFWYRQDPGLGLRLIYFSYDVKMKEKGDIPEGYSVSREKKERFSLILESASTNQTSMYLCASSFVRAAVDNSPLHFGNGTRLTVT.

The rearrangement links TRBV7-3 to TRBJ2-7, with D perhaps TRBD2 (5 bases). The V end lost 4 bases, the J end lost 3 bases, and 19 bases lay between the germline ends. Germline V gene data show CDR1 as SGHTA and CDR2 as FQGTGA. The CDR3 loop spans 16 amino acids. CDR3: CASSSLGGAFGYEQYF. The CDR3 coding sequence is TGTGCCAGCAGCTCCCTAGGAGGCGCATTCGGCTACGAGCAGTACTTC.

The V gene is TRBV16, the J gene TRBJ1-2; D is uncertain. With 0 bases removed from V and 0 bases from J, the gap between germline ends came to 8 bases. The germline gives CDR1 KGHSY, CDR2 FQNENV. The CDR3 extends over 15 amino acids. CDR3 amino acids: CASSQSSGPNYGYTF. CDR3 bases: TGTGCCAGCAGCCAATCGTCGGGTCCTAACTATGGCTACACCTTC. Full variable domain (rest looked up from reference TRBV16 and TRBJ1-2): GEEVAQTPKHLVRGEGQKAKLYCAPIKGHSYVFWYQQVLKNEFKFLISFQNENVFDETGMPKERFSAKCLPNSPCSLEIQATKLEDSAVYFCASSQSSGPNYGYTFGSGTRLTVV.

The chain combines TRBV28 with TRBJ2-4, with TRBD1 matching over 7 bases. Germline V gene data show CDR1 as MDHEN and CDR2 as SYDVKM. The CDR3 spans 13 residues. Unmatched junction bases numbered 9, after V lost 5 bases and J lost 11 bases. This CDR3 reads CASSPRTGWVQYF. CDR3 in DNA: TGTGCCAGCAGTCCCCGGACAGGCTGGGTTCAGTACTTC.

This clone was detected only once. The chain carries TRBV7-3 and TRBJ1-2; 8 positions agree with TRBD1. Germline lookup yields CDR1 SGHTA and CDR2 FQGTGA. The CDR3 covers 13 residues. V lost 5 bases to trimming and J lost 6 bases; unmatched junction nucleotides: 5. The CDR3 DNA is TGTGCCAGCAGCGGACAGGGAGTAGATGGCTACACCTTC. It yields the protein CASSGQGVDGYTF.

The table lists this clone with a few counts. CDR3 sequence: CASSRTGGPNPIANYGYTF. In nucleotides, the CDR3 is TGTGCCAGCTCAAGGACAGGGGGACCTAACCCAATAGCTAACTATGGCTACACCTTC. This chain uses TRBV18 with TRBJ1-2; 10 nucleotides align to TRBD1. There are 19 residues in the CDR3. From germline, CDR1 is KGHSH and CDR2 LQKENI. With V trimmed by 5 bases and J by 0 bases, 15 bases remained unmatched.